A selection of T cell receptor beta chains follows, all from one sample in a study of blood T cell repertoires in COVID-19. The data were produced by immunoSEQ multiplex PCR, yet TCRdb's version contains in-frame clones alone and is incomplete. The sample records tens of thousands of clones, approximately 90% being singletons. Sequenced material: peripheral blood. The receptors were gathered from a woman older than 75 with active COVID-19. CDR3s include the opening cysteine and the closing phenylalanine or tryptophan. The order of the fields is J gene, clone size, D gene, V gene, CDR3 protein, CDR3 DNA. A D gene is named only where the DNA matches it firmly. Size is stated for part of the rows, as once, few or many counts, or as a class when the clone is expanded.

J: TRBJ1-2; size: once; D: TRBD1; V: TRBV7-9; CDR3: CASSRDPGGVVFNYGYTF; DNA: TGTGCCAGCAGCCGAGATCCAGGGGGCGTTGTATTTAACTATGGCTACACCTTC
J: TRBJ2-1; size: -; D: -; V: TRBV6-2/TRBV6-3; CDR3: CASSYQGLFDDEQFF; DNA: TGTGCCAGCAGTTATCAAGGACTCTTCGACGATGAGCAGTTCTTC
J: TRBJ1-4; size: -; D: TRBD1; V: TRBV28; CDR3: CASSPATGDEKLFF; DNA: TGTGCCAGCAGCCCAGCCACAGGGGATGAAAAACTGTTTTTT
J: TRBJ2-1; size: -; D: TRBD2; V: TRBV11-3; CDR3: CASSLSASGIDEQFF; DNA: TGTGCCAGCAGCCTCTCTGCTAGCGGGATAGATGAGCAGTTCTTC
J: TRBJ2-5; size: -; D: -; V: TRBV7-8; CDR3: CASSGQTLPQETQYF; DNA: TGTGCCAGCAGCGGACAGACTCTACCCCAAGAGACCCAGTACTTC
J: TRBJ1-4; size: -; D: -; V: TRBV6-5; CDR3: CASSYSSGTAAEKLFF; DNA: TGTGCCAGCAGTTACTCATCCGGTACAGCGGCGGAAAAACTGTTTTTT
J: TRBJ2-1; size: -; D: -; V: TRBV10-3; CDR3: CAHRGGSDEQFF; DNA: TGTGCTCACAGGGGGGGGTCGGATGAGCAGTTCTTC
J: TRBJ2-3; size: -; D: TRBD1; V: TRBV6-5; CDR3: CASSPPDRSDTQYF; DNA: TGTGCCAGCAGTCCCCCGGACAGGTCAGATACGCAGTATTTT
J: TRBJ2-7; size: -; D: -; V: TRBV29-1; CDR3: CSVVAGSNEQYF; DNA: TGCAGCGTTGTTGCAGGAAGCAACGAGCAGTACTTC
J: TRBJ2-7; size: -; D: -; V: TRBV28; CDR3: CASGLSGPSYEQYF; DNA: TGTGCCAGCGGACTTAGCGGACCCTCCTACGAGCAGTACTTC
J: TRBJ1-4; size: -; D: TRBD1; V: TRBV19; CDR3: CASSIWTGQGSEKLFF; DNA: TGTGCCAGTAGTATCTGGACGGGACAGGGGAGTGAAAAACTGTTTTTT
J: TRBJ1-5; size: -; D: -; V: TRBV5-1; CDR3: CASSLEGGTQPQHF; DNA: TGCGCCAGCAGCTTGGAAGGCGGGACTCAGCCCCAGCATTTT
J: TRBJ2-2; size: -; D: -; V: TRBV5-1; CDR3: CASSATSGELFF; DNA: TGCGCCAGCAGCGCCACTAGCGGGGAGCTGTTTTTT
J: TRBJ2-7; size: once; D: -; V: TRBV18; CDR3: CASSQGLTSYEQYF; DNA: TGTGCCAGCTCACAGGGGCTAACCTCCTACGAGCAGTACTTC
J: TRBJ2-5; size: -; D: -; V: TRBV7-3; CDR3: CASSFGLGAVQETQYF; DNA: TGTGCCAGCAGCTTCGGTTTGGGAGCAGTCCAAGAGACCCAGTACTTC
J: TRBJ1-4; size: -; D: -; V: TRBV4-3; CDR3: CASSLAGVPQTNEKLFF; DNA: TGCGCCAGCAGCCTGGCCGGGGTACCTCAAACAAATGAAAAACTGTTTTTT
J: TRBJ2-4; size: -; D: -; V: TRBV5-6; CDR3: CASSPKRGTRLAKNIQYF; DNA: TGTGCCAGCAGCCCTAAGCGAGGGACAAGGCTAGCCAAAAACATTCAGTACTTC
J: TRBJ2-7; size: -; D: -; V: TRBV29-1; CDR3: CSVEDPVYEQYF; DNA: TGCAGCGTTGAAGATCCCGTATACGAGCAGTACTTC
J: TRBJ2-7; size: -; D: -; V: TRBV28; CDR3: CASSLPLSIRYEQYF; DNA: TGTGCCAGCAGTTTACCACTAAGTATTCGCTACGAGCAGTACTTC
J: TRBJ1-4; size: -; D: -; V: TRBV2; CDR3: CASSEQGGAVNEKLFF; DNA: TGTGCCAGCAGTGAACAGGGTGGGGCCGTTAATGAAAAACTGTTTTTT
J: TRBJ2-7; size: -; D: TRBD2; V: TRBV5-1; CDR3: CASSAQLAGGYEQYF; DNA: TGCGCCAGCAGCGCCCAACTAGCGGGAGGCTACGAGCAGTACTTC
J: TRBJ1-4; size: -; D: -; V: TRBV28; CDR3: CASRSGGTNEKLFF; DNA: TGTGCCAGCAGATCCGGGGGGACTAATGAAAAACTGTTTTTT
J: TRBJ2-7; size: -; D: TRBD2; V: TRBV19; CDR3: CASSSAGGPNEQYF; DNA: TGTGCCAGTAGTTCAGCGGGAGGGCCTAACGAGCAGTACTTC
J: TRBJ2-7; size: -; D: TRBD1; V: TRBV7-9; CDR3: CASSLAPGTGAYEQYF; DNA: TGTGCCAGCAGCTTAGCCCCCGGGACAGGGGCATACGAGCAGTACTTC
J: TRBJ2-7; size: -; D: TRBD2; V: TRBV5-1; CDR3: CASSLQSGGFGEQYF; DNA: TGCGCCAGCAGCTTACAGAGCGGGGGTTTCGGTGAGCAGTACTTC
J: TRBJ2-1; size: -; D: TRBD2; V: TRBV7-9; CDR3: CASSPAGSGNEQFF; DNA: TGTGCCAGCAGCCCCGCGGGTAGCGGGAATGAGCAGTTCTTC
J: TRBJ2-1; size: -; D: -; V: TRBV18; CDR3: CASSPDREQFF; DNA: TGTGCCAGCTCACCCGACAGGGAGCAGTTCTTC
J: TRBJ1-1; size: once; D: -; V: TRBV11-1; CDR3: CASSLAGGNTEAFF; DNA: TGTGCCAGCAGCTTAGCGGGAGGAAACACTGAAGCTTTCTTT
J: TRBJ2-5; size: -; D: TRBD1; V: TRBV2; CDR3: CASGGDIGGVGETQYF; DNA: TGTGCCAGCGGCGGCGACATAGGGGGCGTCGGAGAGACCCAGTACTTC
J: TRBJ2-5; size: -; D: TRBD2; V: TRBV2; CDR3: CASSGTSGSSGETQYF; DNA: TGTGCCAGCAGCGGGACTAGCGGGAGTTCAGGAGAGACCCAGTACTTC
J: TRBJ2-6; size: -; D: -; V: TRBV5-1; CDR3: CASSLLPSGANVLTF; DNA: TGCGCCAGCAGCTTGCTCCCCTCTGGGGCCAACGTCCTGACTTTC
J: TRBJ2-1; size: -; D: -; V: TRBV7-2; CDR3: CASSFQRLEQFF; DNA: TGTGCCAGCAGCTTTCAGCGGCTTGAGCAGTTCTTC
J: TRBJ2-7; size: -; D: TRBD2; V: TRBV6-5; CDR3: CASSSGLAVPYEQYF; DNA: TGTGCCAGCAGTTCTGGACTAGCGGTGCCCTACGAGCAGTACTTC
J: TRBJ1-4; size: -; D: TRBD1; V: TRBV27; CDR3: CASSFGGTGDLREKLFF; DNA: TGTGCCAGCAGTTTTGGTGGGACAGGGGATTTGAGGGAAAAACTGTTTTTT
J: TRBJ2-5; size: -; D: TRBD2; V: TRBV6-5; CDR3: CASRTSGGGETQYF; DNA: TGTGCCAGCAGAACTAGCGGCGGGGGGGAGACCCAGTACTTC
J: TRBJ2-5; size: few; D: TRBD1; V: TRBV5-1; CDR3: CASSVTGTGGQETQYF; DNA: TGCGCCAGCAGCGTTACCGGGACAGGGGGCCAAGAGACCCAGTACTTC